This TCR beta chain derives from a study of cytomegalovirus exposure and HLA in healthy donors. In the study overall: The Caucasian-associated ancestry cluster contained about 80% of the approximately 430 genotyped donors.

The study, taken as a whole, reports: An analysis that was carried out later associated about 17,000 TCR beta sequences with HLA alleles at 0.05 false discovery rate.

With regard to this clone: The antigen is unknown.

The study ran its PCR with 60 Vbeta and 13 Jbeta primers. Libraries were prepared by immunoSEQ multiplex PCR; TCRdb keeps only in-frame clonotypes and omits some of them. The repertoire holds roughly 99,000 clones, with 60% to 85% as singletons. Trimming removed 0 bases from V and 4 bases from J, with 12 bases in between. The CDR3 is 15 residues long. The germline gives CDR1 WSHSY, CDR2 SAAADI. This sequence originates from a man in his sixties in good health and CMV-seropositive. Material: PBMCs. The rearrangement joins TRBV10-2 to TRBJ1-2, with D perhaps TRBD1 (5 bases). CDR3 DNA sequence: TGCGCCAGCAGTGAGTCCCACAGGTTTTCCTATGGCTACACCTTC. Residues: CASSESHRFSYGYTF.